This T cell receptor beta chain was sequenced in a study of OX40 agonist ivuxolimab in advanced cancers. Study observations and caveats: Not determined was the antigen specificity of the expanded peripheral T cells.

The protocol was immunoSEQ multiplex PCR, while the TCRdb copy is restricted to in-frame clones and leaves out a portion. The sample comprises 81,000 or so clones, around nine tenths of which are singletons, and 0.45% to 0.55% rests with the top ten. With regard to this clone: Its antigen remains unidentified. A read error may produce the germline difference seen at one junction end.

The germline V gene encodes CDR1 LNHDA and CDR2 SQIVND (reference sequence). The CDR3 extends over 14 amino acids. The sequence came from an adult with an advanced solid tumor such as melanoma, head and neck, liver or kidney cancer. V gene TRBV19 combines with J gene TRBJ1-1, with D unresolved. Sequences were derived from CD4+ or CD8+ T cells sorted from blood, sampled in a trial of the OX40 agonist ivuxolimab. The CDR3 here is CASNLATVKTEAFF. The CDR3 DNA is TGTGCCAGTAACTTAGCTACGGTGAAGACTGAAGCTTTCTTT.